What follows are 24 T cell receptor beta chains derived from one specimen sequenced in a study of T-cell reconstitution after alpha-beta-depleted transplantation in children. Unique molecular identifiers were built into the TCRbeta library. MiXCR, run by TCRdb on the PCR reads, gives a single entry per CDR3 protein. The sample has 500,000 to 600,000 distinct CDR3 sequences, about 16% seen once. Sequenced material: PBMCs from the stem cell graft donor, taken from the stem cell graft. The receptors here all came from a human donor who donated a stem cell graft to a child with acute lymphoblastic leukemia.

CDR3 sequence reads: CAWGLEAYNEQFF. The CDR3 bases are TGTGCCTGGGGCTTAGAAGCGTACAATGAGCAGTTCTTC. The chain combines TRBV30 with TRBJ2-1; D uncertain. Germline lookup yields CDR1 GTSNPN and CDR2 SVGIG (reference sequence). V lost 5 bases and J lost 4, with 12 bases in between. The CDR3 is 13 amino acids.

This clonotype was counted between two and nine times. The V call is TRBV12-3 or TRBV12-4, the J call TRBJ2-2; tentative D call: TRBD1 (5 bases). The CDR3 length is 14 residues. V was shortened by 0 bases and J by 7 bases, with 9 bases between the two germline ends. Here the CDR3 reads CASSLARVGGELFF. In nucleotides, the CDR3 is TGTGCCAGCAGTTTAGCCAGGGTTGGCGGGGAGCTGTTTTTT.

In its sample, this clonotype was seen many times. This chain connects TRBV12-3 or TRBV12-4 to TRBJ1-1; D call uncertain. This CDR3 region has 12 residues. With 6 bases removed from V and 3 bases from J, the gap between germline ends came to 8 bases. The DNA for the CDR3 is TGTGCCAGCAGCTTACTAGACACTGAAGCTTTCTTT. Translated, it gives CASSLLDTEAFF.

This clonotype has just a few counts. CDR3 residues: CASSLSVVREMGNSPLHF. The CDR3 nucleotides are TGTGCCAGCAGTTTATCTGTGGTCAGGGAGATGGGTAATTCACCCCTCCACTTT. The chain combines TRBV27 with TRBJ1-6; tentative D call: TRBD1 (5 bases). Trimming stripped 0 bases from V and 6 bases from J, with 18 bases between. The CDR3 loop spans 18 amino acids. Germline loops: CDR1 MNHEY, CDR2 SMNVEV (reference sequence).

This clonotype was picked up a small number of times. This chain uses TRBV15 with TRBJ2-2; D might be TRBD1 or TRBD2, each matching 5 bases. Trimming cost V 4 bases and J 3 bases, with 12 bases left between them. Germline V lookup: CDR1 LNHNV, CDR2 YYDKDF (reference sequence). The CDR3 loop spans 15 amino acids. CDR3 sequence (DNA): TGTGCCACCAGCAAGGGGAGCGGACACACCGGGGAGCTGTTTTTT. It specifies CATSKGSGHTGELFF.

This sequence joins TRBV9 and TRBJ2-1; D possibly corresponds to TRBD1 (7 bases). Deletions cut 4 bases from V and 0 bases from J, with 11 bases between. The germline V gene has CDR1 SGDLS and CDR2 YYNGEE. The CDR3 covers 15 residues. The DNA of the CDR3 is TGTGCCAGCAGCCCAGGGGGGACCTCCTACAATGAGCAGTTCTTC. Amino acid sequence: CASSPGGTSYNEQFF. Combining the CDR3 with reference TRBV9 and TRBJ2-1 gives the whole variable domain DSGVTQTPKHLITATGQRVTLRCSPRSGDLSVYWYQQSLDQGLQFLIQYYNGEERAKGNILERFSAQQFPDLHSELNLSSLELGDSALYFCASSPGGTSYNEQFFGPGTRLTVL.

V and J are TRBV5-5 and TRBJ2-6; D is possibly TRBD2 (6 bases). Deletions cut 1 base from V and 2 bases from J, with 10 bases between. The CDR3 is made up of 16 amino acids. CDR1 and CDR2 (germline): SGHKS, YYEKEE (reference sequence). CDR3: CASSLIWGAGANVLTF. Written as DNA, the CDR3 is TGTGCCAGCAGCTTGATATGGGGGGCTGGGGCCAACGTCCTGACTTTC.

The chain carries TRBV5-6 and TRBJ2-1, with 10 positions matching TRBD2. V shed 5 bases, J shed 4 bases, and the junction held 9 bases outside the gene matches. The CDR3 spans 16 residues. Germline V lookup: CDR1 SGHDT, CDR2 YYEEEE. CDR3 DNA: TGTGCCAGCAGTAATTCCGGGACTAGCGTTTACAATGAGCAGTTCTTC. It codes for CASSNSGTSVYNEQFF.

This rearrangement joins TRBV9 to TRBJ1-1; the D is unclear. Looked up from germline, CDR1 is SGDLS and CDR2 is YYNGEE. With 3 bases removed from V and 1 base from J, the gap between germline ends came to 10 bases. The length of the CDR3 is 14 residues. The CDR3 region is CASSAVPQNTEAFF. CDR3 coding DNA: TGTGCCAGCAGCGCCGTGCCCCAGAACACTGAAGCTTTCTTT.

This clonotype was counted a few times. The J gene is TRBJ2-5, the V gene TRBV29-1, with D uncertain. CDR1 and CDR2 from the germline V gene are SQVTM and ANQGSEA. CDR3 length equals 11 residues. V dropped 1 base and J dropped 9 bases, with 9 bases sitting between them. In nucleotides, the CDR3 is TGCAGCGTTGAAGTCCAGACGGCCCAGTACTTC. Translated, it gives CSVEVQTAQYF.

This clonotype turned up a few times. Here the CDR3 DNA reads TGTGCCAGCAGCCCGGGGGACGGTGAAGCTTTCTTT. It codes for CASSPGDGEAFF. This sequence joins TRBV9 and TRBJ1-1, with D possibly being TRBD1 (5 bases). Between the trimmed V and J ends, which lost 4 bases and 7 bases, there was a span of 11 bases. The length of the CDR3 is 12 residues. CDR1 is SGDLS and CDR2 is YYNGEE in the germline V gene.

This clonotype was found a few times. The chain recombines TRBV20-1 with TRBJ1-2; D ambiguous. CDR1 DFQATT and CDR2 SNEGSKA come from the germline V gene (reference sequence). Trimming took 4 bases from V and 13 from J, leaving 19 bases between them. The CDR3 runs to 12 residues. CDR3 in DNA: TGCAGTGCTACCTACCCCATGCCAGGCGGCACCTTC. This gives the protein CSATYPMPGGTF.

This clonotype has only a few counts. This chain joins TRBV29-1 and TRBJ2-7; possibly TRBD1 or TRBD2 for D (5 bases each). Germline V CDR1 and CDR2: SQVTM, ANQGSEA. This CDR3 is 12 amino acids long. Trimming stripped 6 bases from V and 3 bases from J, with 12 bases between. Here the CDR3 DNA reads TGCAGCGTCCCGGGACCCTACTACGAGCAGTACTTC. This gives the protein CSVPGPYYEQYF.

The gene calls are TRBV25-1 and TRBJ2-3; D is uncertain. The CDR3 totals 12 residues. Germline-derived CDR1 and CDR2 are MGHDK and SYGVNS. Deletions cut 9 bases from V and 2 bases from J, with 9 bases between. The CDR3 sequence: CASHGHTDTQYF. Here the CDR3 DNA reads TGTGCCAGTCACGGGCACACAGATACGCAGTATTTT.

The rearrangement links TRBV20-1 to TRBJ1-5; D perhaps matches TRBD1 (6 bases). The CDR3 is made up of 15 amino acids. V gave up 4 bases and J gave up 2 bases, with 15 bases separating them. Germline lookup yields CDR1 DFQATT and CDR2 SNEGSKA (reference sequence). The chain's CDR3 is CSAMRGAGGNQPQHF. CDR3 bases: TGCAGTGCTATGAGGGGGGCCGGGGGCAATCAGCCCCAGCATTTT.

This clonotype was seen a few times. Here the CDR3 reads CASSLARSLLTSEQYF. Here the CDR3 DNA reads TGTGCCAGCAGCTTAGCGCGGAGTCTCCTCACCTCCGAGCAGTACTTC. The chain employs TRBV7-6 and TRBJ2-7; no clear D. The length of the CDR3 is 16 residues. Germline CDR1 reads SGHVS; CDR2 reads FNYEAQ. V was shortened by 0 bases and J by 6 bases, with 18 bases between the two germline ends.

This clonotype was seen a few times. The chain employs TRBV7-9 and TRBJ1-1; weak D call: TRBD1 (6 bases). The CDR3 extends over 16 amino acids. From germline, CDR1 is SEHNR and CDR2 FQNEAQ (reference sequence). V dropped 3 bases and J dropped 5 bases, with 19 bases sitting between them. CDR3 coding DNA: TGTGCCAGCAGCTTTCATAACGTCGGGGGCGGAACTGAAGCTTTCTTT. Translating gives CASSFHNVGGGTEAFF.

This clonotype was picked up a small number of times. The gene calls are TRBV5-1 and TRBJ2-1; D ambiguous. The CDR3 length is 12 residues. CDR1 is SGHRS, CDR2 YFSETQ, per germline. Trimming shortened V by 1 base and J by 8 bases, and 7 bases separated the two germline ends. Here the CDR3 reads CASSLMEDEQFF. CDR3 bases: TGCGCCAGCAGCTTGATGGAAGATGAGCAGTTCTTC.

In this sample, this clonotype turned up once. One end of the junction fails to match germline, which may point to a read error. The J gene is TRBJ2-7, the V gene TRBV12-3 or TRBV12-4, with TRBD1 as a possible D gene (6 bases). This CDR3 region has 13 residues. CDR3 sequence reads: CASSAGQTYEHYF. The CDR3 DNA reads TGTGCCAGCAGTGCCGGACAGACCTACGAGCATTACTTC.

This chain uses TRBV2 with TRBJ1-2; 8 bases are a match to TRBD1. Trimming removed 6 bases from V and 2 bases from J; junction bases left unmatched: 8. This CDR3 is 15 amino acids long. Germline-derived CDR1 and CDR2 are SNHLY and FYNNEI. The CDR3 DNA is TGTGCCAGCAGCGCCCCCGGACAGGGCAACTATGGCTACACCTTC. Its protein product is CASSAPGQGNYGYTF. The complete variable domain, with remaining parts taken from reference TRBV2 and TRBJ1-2, reads EPEVTQTPSHQVTQMGQEVILRCVPISNHLYFYWYRQILGQKVEFLVSFYNNEISEKSEIFDDQFSVERPDGSNFTLKIRSTKLEDSAMYFCASSAPGQGNYGYTFGSGTRLTVV.

CDR3 coding DNA: TGTGCCAGCAGCTTCGACGACACCTATGGCTACACCTTC. This sequence encodes CASSFDDTYGYTF. The V gene is TRBV7-9, the J gene TRBJ1-2; D is unresolved. The CDR3 consists of 13 residues. The V and J ends lost 3 bases and 4 bases respectively, with 9 bases between them. Germline V gene data show CDR1 as SEHNR and CDR2 as FQNEAQ (reference sequence).

This clonotype was counted between two and nine times. The chain uses TRBV14 and TRBJ2-7; 10 nucleotides align to TRBD2. The CDR3 extends over 17 amino acids. CDR1 SGHDN and CDR2 FVKESK come from the germline V gene. Trimming removed 5 bases from V and 5 bases from J; junction bases left unmatched: 15. Written as DNA, the CDR3 is TGTGCCAGCAGCTTAAATCTAGCGGGAGTTTTAAGAGACGAGCAGTACTTC. Its protein product is CASSLNLAGVLRDEQYF.

The chain is built from TRBV29-1 and TRBJ2-7; D ambiguous. V dropped 7 bases and J dropped 4 bases, with 17 bases sitting between them. The CDR3 is made up of 13 amino acids. From germline, CDR1 is SQVTM and CDR2 ANQGSEA. DNA for the CDR3: TGCAGCGCCGCGTCGCAGGAAAGGTACGAGCAGTACTTC. Amino acids: CSAASQERYEQYF.

The rearrangement uses TRBV13 and TRBJ2-2; 8 bases are a match to TRBD2. The CDR3 totals 16 residues. With V trimmed by 7 bases and J by 5 bases, 12 bases remained unmatched. Germline V gene sequence: CDR1 PRHDT, CDR2 FYEKMQ (reference sequence). Here the CDR3 reads CASISSREGRTGELFF. The CDR3 nucleotides read TGTGCCAGCATATCCTCCCGGGAGGGCCGGACCGGGGAGCTGTTTTTT. The complete variable domain, with remaining parts taken from reference TRBV13 and TRBJ2-2, reads AAGVIQSPRHLIKEKRETATLKCYPIPRHDTVYWYQQGPGQDPQFLISFYEKMQSDKGSIPDRFSAQQFSDYHSELNMSSLELGDSALYFCASISSREGRTGELFFGEGSRLTVL.